Given below is one TCR beta chain in context. In the authors' methods: Amplification with reference gene primers provided the estimates of nucleated cell counts. Some clones are missing from TCRdb's copy, which holds only in-frame ones; the method was immunoSEQ multiplex PCR. V and J calls and clone size are as listed in that table; D and trimming were resolved from the DNA. The sample holds under 350,000 clones; approximately 90% are singletons and the top ten take roughly 5%. Germline-derived CDR1 and CDR2 are SGHNT and YYREEE (reference sequence). This CDR3 has 15 amino acids. V was shortened by 2 bases and J by 2 bases, with 11 bases between the two germline ends. The source of the sample is a study of blood T cell repertoires in COVID-19. In the study overall: Whether acute or convalescent, the COVID-19 samples came from the United States, Italy and Spain. Nucleic acid was either cDNA or gDNA, and it came from T cells, B-cell-depleted T cells, or PBMCs.

V usage is TRBV5-4 and J usage is TRBJ2-1, with D possibly matching TRBD1 (5 bases). The TCR was taken from a man aged 40-50 years with acute or convalescent COVID-19. The sequenced sample consisted of peripheral blood. The CDR3 DNA is TGTGCCAGCAGCTTCCGACAGAATACCTACAATGAGCAGTTCTTC. It codes for CASSFRQNTYNEQFF.